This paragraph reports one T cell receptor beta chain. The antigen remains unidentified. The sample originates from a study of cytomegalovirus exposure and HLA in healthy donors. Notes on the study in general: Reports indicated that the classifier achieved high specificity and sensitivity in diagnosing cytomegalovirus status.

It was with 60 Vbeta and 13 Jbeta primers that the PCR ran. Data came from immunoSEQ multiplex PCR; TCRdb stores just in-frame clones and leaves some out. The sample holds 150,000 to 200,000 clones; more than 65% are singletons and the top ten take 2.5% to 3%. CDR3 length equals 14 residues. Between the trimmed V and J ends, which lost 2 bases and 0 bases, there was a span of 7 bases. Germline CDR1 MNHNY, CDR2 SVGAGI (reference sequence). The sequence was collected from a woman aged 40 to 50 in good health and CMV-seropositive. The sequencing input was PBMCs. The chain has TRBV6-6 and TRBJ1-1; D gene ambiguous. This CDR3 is CASSYTQMNTEAFF. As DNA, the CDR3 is TGTGCCAGCAGTTACACGCAGATGAACACTGAAGCTTTCTTT.